This is a list of T cell receptor beta chains from one sample in a study of post-analysis software for immune sequencing data. TCRdb re-called the PCR reads with MiXCR, one entry per CDR3 protein. The repertoire holds about 260,000 distinct CDR3 sequences, with less than 40% as singletons. Sequenced material: blood. These receptors were collected from a girl between 10 and 17 years old with multiple sclerosis. The CDR3 runs from the conserved cysteine through the conserved F or W. A D gene is named only where the DNA matches it firmly. Expanded clones are given a class, and other clones once, few, many or no size at all.

j_gene: TRBJ2-3; d_gene: .; v_gene: TRBV20-1; abundance: .; CDR3nt: TGCAGTGCTAGAGTCGCAGATACGCAGTATTTT; CDR3aa: CSARVADTQYF
j_gene: TRBJ2-7; d_gene: TRBD2; v_gene: TRBV5-1; abundance: few; CDR3nt: TGCGCCAGCAGCTCGACTAGCGGGGGGTGGCTCGACGAGCAGTACTTC; CDR3aa: CASSSTSGGWLDEQYF
j_gene: TRBJ2-3; d_gene: .; v_gene: TRBV2; abundance: few; CDR3nt: TGTGTCAGCAGTGGCGAATATAGCACAGATACGCAGTATTTT; CDR3aa: CVSSGEYSTDTQYF
j_gene: TRBJ1-2; d_gene: TRBD1; v_gene: TRBV10-3; abundance: many; CDR3nt: TGTGCCATCAGTAGAGGACAGGGGAACTATGGCTACACCTTC; CDR3aa: CAISRGQGNYGYTF
j_gene: TRBJ2-7; d_gene: .; v_gene: TRBV12-3/TRBV12-4; abundance: many; CDR3nt: TGTGCCAGCAGCCAAGGCCACGAGCAGTACTTC; CDR3aa: CASSQGHEQYF
j_gene: TRBJ2-3; d_gene: .; v_gene: TRBV9; abundance: many; CDR3nt: TGTGCCAGCAGCGTGGACTTCTCTAGCACAGATACGCAGTATTTT; CDR3aa: CASSVDFSSTDTQYF
j_gene: TRBJ1-1; d_gene: .; v_gene: TRBV28; abundance: many; CDR3nt: TGTGCCAGCAGCAGTGGAGGCATGAACACTGAAGCTTTCTTT; CDR3aa: CASSSGGMNTEAFF
j_gene: TRBJ1-2; d_gene: TRBD1; v_gene: TRBV3-1; abundance: many; CDR3nt: TGTGCCAGCAGCGCGGACAGGGGCAACTATGGCTACACCTTC; CDR3aa: CASSADRGNYGYTF
j_gene: TRBJ2-3; d_gene: .; v_gene: TRBV10-2; abundance: many; CDR3nt: TGCGCCAGCAGTTGGGACTTGACCACAGATACGCAGTATTTT; CDR3aa: CASSWDLTTDTQYF
j_gene: TRBJ2-1; d_gene: .; v_gene: TRBV28; abundance: many; CDR3nt: TGTGCCAGCAGAACCCTTAACGGGGGAGGCGAGCAGTTCTTC; CDR3aa: CASRTLNGGGEQFF
j_gene: TRBJ2-5; d_gene: TRBD2; v_gene: TRBV2; abundance: few; CDR3nt: TGTGCCAGCAGTGAAGACGTGTGGGGGGGAGAGACCCAGTACTTC; CDR3aa: CASSEDVWGGETQYF
j_gene: TRBJ2-7; d_gene: TRBD2; v_gene: TRBV28; abundance: many; CDR3nt: TGTGCCAGCAGCGAAGTTGGGACTAGCGGCCTGAGCTCCTACGAGCAGTACTTC; CDR3aa: CASSEVGTSGLSSYEQYF
j_gene: TRBJ2-1; d_gene: TRBD2; v_gene: TRBV7-2; abundance: once; CDR3nt: TGTGCCAGCAGCTTACGGCCCAGGCGCGGGAGCAACAATGAGCAGTTCTTC; CDR3aa: CASSLRPRRGSNNEQFF
j_gene: TRBJ2-4; d_gene: TRBD1; v_gene: TRBV28; abundance: few; CDR3nt: TGTGCCAGCAAACTCCCGGGACAGGGGGCGAACATTCAGTACTTC; CDR3aa: CASKLPGQGANIQYF
j_gene: TRBJ2-1; d_gene: .; v_gene: TRBV7-2; abundance: many; CDR3nt: TGTGCCAGCAGCCGGAACGGGGGGCCCGGCAATGAGCAGTTCTTC; CDR3aa: CASSRNGGPGNEQFF
j_gene: TRBJ1-1; d_gene: .; v_gene: TRBV12-3/TRBV12-4; abundance: .; CDR3nt: TGTGCCAGCAGTTTAGGCATGGTAGCTTTCTTT; CDR3aa: CASSLGMVAFF
j_gene: TRBJ1-6; d_gene: .; v_gene: TRBV6-5; abundance: many; CDR3nt: TGTGCCAGCAGTAGGTGGACGCAGAATAATTCACCCCTCCACTTT; CDR3aa: CASSRWTQNNSPLHF
j_gene: TRBJ2-3; d_gene: TRBD2; v_gene: TRBV20-1; abundance: .; CDR3nt: TGCAGTGCCACCTCCACCTCTAGCGGGGGGCCAGATACGCAGTATTTT; CDR3aa: CSATSTSSGGPDTQYF
j_gene: TRBJ1-1; d_gene: .; v_gene: TRBV7-8; abundance: few; CDR3nt: TGTGCCAGCACCCTAAGAGGGGAGGCTGAAGCTTTCTTT; CDR3aa: CASTLRGEAEAFF
j_gene: TRBJ1-2; d_gene: TRBD1; v_gene: TRBV27; abundance: .; CDR3nt: TGTGCCAGCAGTCTCCCGGACAGGGATCAGTGTTGGGCCTATGGCTACACCTTC; CDR3aa: CASSLPDRDQCWAYGYTF
j_gene: TRBJ2-3; d_gene: .; v_gene: TRBV28; abundance: few; CDR3nt: TGTGCCAGCAGAATAAAGGTGGTGAGGGGGGGCACAGATACGCAGTATTTT; CDR3aa: CASRIKVVRGGTDTQYF
j_gene: TRBJ2-5; d_gene: .; v_gene: TRBV20-1; abundance: .; CDR3nt: TGCAGTGCTAGAGAAGGAAGTGGTAGCGGTTCGACCCAGTACTTC; CDR3aa: CSAREGSGSGSTQYF
j_gene: TRBJ2-5; d_gene: .; v_gene: TRBV5-1; abundance: .; CDR3nt: TGCGCCAGCAGCTTGGGCAGCCCTCAAGAGACCCAGTACTTC; CDR3aa: CASSLGSPQETQYF
j_gene: TRBJ2-3; d_gene: TRBD2; v_gene: TRBV10-3; abundance: many; CDR3nt: TGTGCCATCGGGGCGGGGGGCCCAGATACGCAGTATTTT; CDR3aa: CAIGAGGPDTQYF
j_gene: TRBJ2-1; d_gene: .; v_gene: TRBV5-1; abundance: many; CDR3nt: TGCGCCAGCAGCTTGGCGACGCTAGGATACAATGAGCAGTTCTTC; CDR3aa: CASSLATLGYNEQFF
j_gene: TRBJ2-5; d_gene: TRBD2; v_gene: TRBV5-1; abundance: few; CDR3nt: TGCGCCAGCAGCTTGGACCCTAGCGGGGGGCTTCAAGAGACCCAGTACTTC; CDR3aa: CASSLDPSGGLQETQYF
j_gene: TRBJ1-4; d_gene: .; v_gene: TRBV20-1; abundance: .; CDR3nt: TGCAGTGCTAGAGGCAATAATGAAAAACTGTTTTTT; CDR3aa: CSARGNNEKLFF
j_gene: TRBJ2-7; d_gene: .; v_gene: TRBV20-1; abundance: .; CDR3nt: TGCAGTGCCAGGAGCCCGGACGGGTTCGAGCAGTACTTC; CDR3aa: CSARSPDGFEQYF
j_gene: TRBJ2-3; d_gene: .; v_gene: TRBV4-2; abundance: .; CDR3nt: TGTGCCAGCAGCCAAGATCAGGTGGCTTGGACGCAGTATTTT; CDR3aa: CASSQDQVAWTQYF
j_gene: TRBJ1-2; d_gene: .; v_gene: TRBV5-1; abundance: many; CDR3nt: TGCGCCAGCAGCGCAACAGGGACGAACTATGGCTACACCTTC; CDR3aa: CASSATGTNYGYTF
j_gene: TRBJ1-1; d_gene: .; v_gene: TRBV18; abundance: .; CDR3nt: TGTGCCAGCTCACCAACAGAGAACACTGAAGCTTTCTTT; CDR3aa: CASSPTENTEAFF
j_gene: TRBJ1-4; d_gene: .; v_gene: TRBV6-6; abundance: .; CDR3nt: TGTGCCAGCGGTACCACCCAGGAGGCAACTAATGAAAAACTGTTTTTT; CDR3aa: CASGTTQEATNEKLFF
j_gene: TRBJ2-5; d_gene: TRBD2; v_gene: TRBV24-1; abundance: .; CDR3nt: TGTGCCACCAGTGATACCAGACTAGCGGGAACGTCTGAGCAGTACTTC; CDR3aa: CATSDTRLAGTSEQYF
j_gene: TRBJ1-1; d_gene: .; v_gene: TRBV25-1; abundance: .; CDR3nt: TGTGCCAGCAGTGACAGGGAAGAGGGCACTGAAGCTTTCTTT; CDR3aa: CASSDREEGTEAFF
j_gene: TRBJ1-2; d_gene: .; v_gene: TRBV3-1; abundance: many; CDR3nt: TGTGCCAGCAGCCAAGAGGTGCGGGGGCCTGTCTCCTATGGCTACACCTTC; CDR3aa: CASSQEVRGPVSYGYTF
j_gene: TRBJ1-5; d_gene: .; v_gene: TRBV15; abundance: many; CDR3nt: TGTGCCACCAGCAGACCGGACAGATATAGCAATCAGCCCCAGCATTTT; CDR3aa: CATSRPDRYSNQPQHF
j_gene: TRBJ2-2; d_gene: .; v_gene: TRBV3-1; abundance: few; CDR3nt: TGTGCCAGCAGCCAAGAGTCGGGGGCCGGGGAGCTGTTTTTT; CDR3aa: CASSQESGAGELFF
j_gene: TRBJ1-1; d_gene: .; v_gene: TRBV15; abundance: .; CDR3nt: TGTGCCACCAGCTCTGAGGACATGTGGACTGAAGCTTTCTTT; CDR3aa: CATSSEDMWTEAFF
j_gene: TRBJ2-7; d_gene: .; v_gene: TRBV5-1; abundance: .; CDR3nt: TGCGCCAGCAGCGTGCAGGGGCTAAATGAGCAGTACTTC; CDR3aa: CASSVQGLNEQYF
j_gene: TRBJ1-1; d_gene: TRBD1; v_gene: TRBV6-1; abundance: .; CDR3nt: TGTGCCAGCAGGTCACCGGGACAGGGGCTCAAAGACTTTAGTCCTGAAGCTTTCTTT; CDR3aa: CASRSPGQGLKDFSPEAFF
j_gene: TRBJ1-1; d_gene: .; v_gene: TRBV21-1; abundance: few; CDR3nt: TGTGCCAGCAGCAGCCCTGCAGGGCGGGACACTGAAGCTTTCTTT; CDR3aa: CASSSPAGRDTEAFF
j_gene: TRBJ1-3; d_gene: .; v_gene: TRBV12-3/TRBV12-4; abundance: .; CDR3nt: TGTGCCAGCAGATCACAGGGCCTCTCTGGAAACACCATATATTTT; CDR3aa: CASRSQGLSGNTIYF
j_gene: TRBJ2-1; d_gene: .; v_gene: TRBV19; abundance: few; CDR3nt: TGTGCCAGTAGTATAGTTGGGGATGAGCAGTTCTTC; CDR3aa: CASSIVGDEQFF
j_gene: TRBJ2-1; d_gene: TRBD2; v_gene: TRBV7-6; abundance: .; CDR3nt: TGTGCCAGCAGGGCTGGGACTAGCGGGAACAATGAGCAGTTCTTC; CDR3aa: CASRAGTSGNNEQFF
j_gene: TRBJ1-2; d_gene: .; v_gene: TRBV6-6; abundance: few; CDR3nt: TGTGCCAGCAGATTCGACGGGCCAGGCTACACCTTC; CDR3aa: CASRFDGPGYTF
j_gene: TRBJ2-7; d_gene: .; v_gene: TRBV5-1; abundance: .; CDR3nt: TGCGCCAGCAGCTTGGAGGGCAGAAATTCCTACGAGCAGTACTTC; CDR3aa: CASSLEGRNSYEQYF
j_gene: TRBJ2-5; d_gene: .; v_gene: TRBV25-1; abundance: many; CDR3nt: TGTGCCAGCAGTGAGCTTAGTGTTCAAGAGACCCAGTACTTC; CDR3aa: CASSELSVQETQYF
j_gene: TRBJ1-6; d_gene: .; v_gene: TRBV7-2; abundance: few; CDR3nt: TGTGCCAGCAGCGTATCCTCAGGTTCACCCCTCCACTTT; CDR3aa: CASSVSSGSPLHF
j_gene: TRBJ1-3; d_gene: .; v_gene: TRBV3-1; abundance: .; CDR3nt: TGTGCCAGCAGCCGTGGGTCGACGGGAAACACCATATATTTT; CDR3aa: CASSRGSTGNTIYF